Sequencing of this TCR beta chain was carried out in a study of shared clonotypes between healthy human individuals. Study-wide findings and caveats: There were few donors, and this limited the genetic and exposure-history diversity represented.

This CDR3 is built from 16 residues. V was pared by 0 bases and J by 4 bases, with 14 bases between. Germline V CDR1 and CDR2: SEHNR, FQNEAQ (reference sequence). As to this clone: The antigen remains undetermined.

Sequencing used immunoSEQ multiplex PCR; TCRdb keeps in-frame clones, though not all of them. The sample lists 2 million to 3 million clones, roughly 93% occurring once. The donor population consisted of healthy HIV-negative adults with no recent acute infections or vaccinations. All the donors were Caucasian adults who lived in Nashville, Tennessee. Material for sequencing was naive CD4+ T cells from PBMCs. Stated subset: CD45RA+ positively selected. This chain uses TRBV7-9 with TRBJ2-3; possibly TRBD2 for D (6 bases). The source of this sequence is a man younger than 35 in good health. Some clones in this sample may be carry-over from other donors' samples. The CDR3 spells CASSLAYGGIADTQYF. The DNA of the CDR3 is TGTGCCAGCAGCTTAGCCTACGGCGGGATCGCAGATACGCAGTATTTT. The full variable domain, completed using reference TRBV7-9 and TRBJ2-3, is DTGVSQNPRHKITKRGQNVTFRCDPISEHNRLYWYRQTLGQGPEFLTYFQNEAQLEKSRLLSDRFSAERPKGSFSTLEIQRTEQGDSAMYLCASSLAYGGIADTQYFGPGTRLTVL.